The entry below describes one T cell receptor beta chain. Sequencing was performed with immunoSEQ multiplex PCR; in TCRdb, only in-frame clones are kept and a portion is missing. This sample has fewer than 100,000 clones; 75% to 95% occur once, and the top ten carry 0.27%. These data come from a study of technical replicates of blood from a handful of donors. Trimming cost V 6 bases and J 7 bases, with 13 bases left between them. The CDR3 is 14 residues long. CDR1 MNHEY and CDR2 SMNVEV come from the germline V gene (reference sequence). This clonotype was obtained from a human donor in good health. The sample comprised T cells isolated from PBMCs. The chain combines TRBV27 with TRBJ1-6; D is possibly TRBD1 (5 bases). The CDR3 DNA sequence: TGTGCCAGCAGCTCACCGGGACTCAATTCACCCCTCCACTTT. Translating gives CASSSPGLNSPLHF.